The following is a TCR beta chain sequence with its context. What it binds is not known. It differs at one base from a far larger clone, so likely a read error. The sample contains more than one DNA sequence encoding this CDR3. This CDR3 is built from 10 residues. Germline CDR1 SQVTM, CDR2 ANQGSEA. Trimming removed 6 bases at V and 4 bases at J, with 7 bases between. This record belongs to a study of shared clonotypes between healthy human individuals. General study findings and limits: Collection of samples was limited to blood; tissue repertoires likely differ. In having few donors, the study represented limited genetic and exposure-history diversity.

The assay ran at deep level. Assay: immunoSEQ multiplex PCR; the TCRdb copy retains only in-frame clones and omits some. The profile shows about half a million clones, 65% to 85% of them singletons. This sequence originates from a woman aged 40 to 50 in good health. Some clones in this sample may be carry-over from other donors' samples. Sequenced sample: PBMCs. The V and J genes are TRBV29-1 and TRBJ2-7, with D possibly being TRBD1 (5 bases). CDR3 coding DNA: TGCAGCGTGACAGAGTACGAGCAGTACTTC. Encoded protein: CSVTEYEQYF.